This TCR beta chain stems from a study of vaccination and CD4 T cells after COVID-19. Whole-study context: Overlapping spike peptides from SARS-CoV-2, HCoV-NL63, HCoV-OC43 and HCoV-229E served to stimulate the cells. Study outcomes and limitations: Early post-infection timepoints were not included, and relatively few convalescent patients were studied.

About this clonotype: The target antigen is unknown.

This sample's treatment: approximately 9-day PBMC culture with coronavirus spike peptide pools or control peptides (ViraFEST assay). Per the germline V gene, CDR1 is SGHVS and CDR2 is FQNEAQ. The CDR3 sequence is 14 residues long. Deletions cut 4 bases from V and 9 bases from J, with 16 bases between. Sequencing of the DNA from cultured CD4+ T cells was carried out with the Oncomine TCR Beta short-read assay. After culture, CD4+ T cells served as the source for genomic DNA extraction. TCRdb independently ran MiXCR on the PCR reads; one entry per CDR3 protein. Altogether approximately 12,000 distinct CDR3 sequences are present, approximately 60% being singletons, with the ten largest covering roughly 8%.

This TCR came from a human donor who had recovered from COVID-19. Sequencing was carried out using CD4+ T cells from blood, cultured in vitro. This chain links TRBV7-8 with TRBJ1-5, with a tentative D call TRBD1 (6 bases). Here the CDR3 DNA reads TGTGCCAGCAGCTCCGGGACAAGGGACCCGCCCCAGCATTTT. It is translated as CASSSGTRDPPQHF.